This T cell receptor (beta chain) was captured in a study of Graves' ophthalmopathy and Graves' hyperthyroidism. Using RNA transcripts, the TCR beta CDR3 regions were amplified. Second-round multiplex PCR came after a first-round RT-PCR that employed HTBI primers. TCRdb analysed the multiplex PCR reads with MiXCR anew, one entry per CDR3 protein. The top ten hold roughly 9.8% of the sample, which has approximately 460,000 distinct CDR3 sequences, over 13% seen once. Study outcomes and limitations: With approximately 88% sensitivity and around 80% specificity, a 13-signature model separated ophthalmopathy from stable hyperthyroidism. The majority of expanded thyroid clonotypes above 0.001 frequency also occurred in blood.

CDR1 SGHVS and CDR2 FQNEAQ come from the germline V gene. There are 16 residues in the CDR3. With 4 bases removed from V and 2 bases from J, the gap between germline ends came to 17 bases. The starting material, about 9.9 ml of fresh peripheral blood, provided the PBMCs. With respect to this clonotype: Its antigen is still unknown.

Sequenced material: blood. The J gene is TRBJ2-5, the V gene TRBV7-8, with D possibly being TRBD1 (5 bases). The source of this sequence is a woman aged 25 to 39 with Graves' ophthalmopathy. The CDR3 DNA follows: TGTGCCAGCAGCTCAACCGAACTGACAGATCAAGAGACCCAGTACTTC. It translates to CASSSTELTDQETQYF.